This T cell receptor (beta chain) was recovered during a study of Ad26.COV2.S vaccination and SARS-CoV-2 variants. This clone was seen a single time. Stated treatment: approximately 18 received Ad26.COV2.S at low or high dose, single or two shots; 5 received placebo; per-sample allocation not given. Sampling took place 63 days after the first vaccine or placebo injection. This table comes from immunoSEQ multiplex PCR, and its TCRdb copy is limited to in-frame clones, with some not included. Among some 270,000 clones listed, roughly 87% were seen once. The CDR3 contains 12 residues. The ends lost 7 bases at V and 5 bases at J; junction bases unmatched: 2. Per the germline V gene, CDR1 is LNHDA and CDR2 is SQIVND (reference sequence).

The gene calls are TRBV19 and TRBJ1-5, with 7 bases aligning to TRBD1. The starting material was peripheral blood, obtained in a trial of Ad26.COV2.S vaccine versus placebo. The clonotype was recovered from a person between 18 and 65 years old who received the Ad26.COV2.S COVID-19 vaccine or a placebo. The CDR3 DNA reads TGTGCCAGTACGACAGGGCATCAGCCCCAGCATTTT. Protein product: CASTTGHQPQHF.